This T cell receptor beta chain originates from a study of blood T cell repertoires in COVID-19. Study context: Donors in the United States, Italy and Spain gave samples during acute or convalescent COVID-19. In each case, the material was cDNA or gDNA derived from T cells, B-cell-depleted T cells, or PBMCs.

V was trimmed by 0 bases and J by 1 base, leaving 15 bases between them. This CDR3 region has 16 residues. Germline assignment: CDR1 SQVTM and CDR2 ANQGSEA. Sequencing was performed with immunoSEQ multiplex PCR; in TCRdb, only in-frame clones are kept and a portion is missing. Here the sample spans approximately 110,000 clones, about 94% being singletons. Sequenced: peripheral blood. The clonotype comes from a man in his fifties with COVID-19, enrolled during active disease. V usage is TRBV29-1 and J usage is TRBJ1-2, with D perhaps TRBD1 (5 bases). CDR3 in amino acids: CSVEEMGGEDNYGYTF. The CDR3 DNA follows: TGCAGCGTTGAAGAAATGGGAGGGGAGGATAACTATGGCTACACCTTC. Full variable domain (remainder filled in from reference TRBV29-1 and TRBJ1-2): SAVISQKPSRDICQRGTSLTIQCQVDSQVTMMFWYRQQPGQSLTLIATANQGSEATYESGFVIDKFPISRPNLTFSTLTVSNMSPEDSSIYLCSVEEMGGEDNYGYTFGSGTRLTVV.